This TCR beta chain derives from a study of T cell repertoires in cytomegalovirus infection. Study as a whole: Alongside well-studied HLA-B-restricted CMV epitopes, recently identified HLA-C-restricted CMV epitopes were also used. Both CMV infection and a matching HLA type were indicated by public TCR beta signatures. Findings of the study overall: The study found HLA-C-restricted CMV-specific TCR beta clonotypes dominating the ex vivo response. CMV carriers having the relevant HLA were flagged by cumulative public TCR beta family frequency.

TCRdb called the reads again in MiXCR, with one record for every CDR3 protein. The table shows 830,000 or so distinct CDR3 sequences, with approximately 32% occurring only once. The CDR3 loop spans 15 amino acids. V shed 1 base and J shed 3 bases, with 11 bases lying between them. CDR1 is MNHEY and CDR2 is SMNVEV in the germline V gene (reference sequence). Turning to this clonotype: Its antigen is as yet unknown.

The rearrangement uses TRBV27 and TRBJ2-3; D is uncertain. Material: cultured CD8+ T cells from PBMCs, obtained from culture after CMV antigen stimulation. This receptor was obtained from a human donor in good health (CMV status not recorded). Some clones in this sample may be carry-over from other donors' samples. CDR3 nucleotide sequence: TGTGCCAGCAGTTTATACCCCCAGAGTACAGATACGCAGTATTTT. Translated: CASSLYPQSTDTQYF.